Below are 14 T cell receptor beta chains sequenced from a single sample in a study of OX40 agonist ivuxolimab in advanced cancers. Generated by immunoSEQ multiplex PCR, the TCRdb table keeps only in-frame clones and is missing some. Of about 10,000 clones in the sample, 85% to 90% were seen once. This specimen was CD4+ or CD8+ T cells sorted from blood, taken in a trial of the OX40 agonist ivuxolimab. These receptors originate from an adult with an advanced solid tumor such as melanoma, head and neck, liver or kidney cancer.

The genes are TRBV10-3 and TRBJ2-5, with D maybe TRBD1 (5 bases). Germline loops: CDR1 ENHRY, CDR2 SYGVKD. Trimming removed 2 bases at V and 4 bases at J, with 8 bases between. This CDR3 is 13 amino acids long. As DNA, the CDR3 is TGTGCCATCAGTGAGGTAGGGGTAGAGACCCAGTACTTC. Translating it yields CAISEVGVETQYF.

The chain carries TRBV27 and TRBJ1-5; D is possibly TRBD1 (6 bases). CDR1 and CDR2 (germline): MNHEY, SMNVEV (reference sequence). The CDR3 length is 13 residues. V dropped 6 bases and J dropped 7 bases, with 13 bases sitting between them. In nucleotides, the CDR3 is TGTGCCAGCAGAGCCAGGGGCGGACAGCCCCAGCATTTT. Translated: CASRARGGQPQHF.

In this sample, this clone turned up once. The J gene is TRBJ2-6, the V gene TRBV7-2; D is uncertain. CDR1 and CDR2 from the germline V gene are SGHTA and FQGNSA. The V end lost 5 bases, the J end lost 0 bases, and 8 bases lay between the germline ends. The CDR3 spans 15 residues. CDR3 nucleotide sequence: TGTGCCAGCAGCCCGTTAACCTCTGGGGCCAACGTCCTGACTTTC. Residues: CASSPLTSGANVLTF.

The chain has TRBV6-1 and TRBJ2-3, with a tentative D call TRBD1 (5 bases). Germline CDR1 reads MNHNS; CDR2 reads SASEGT. The CDR3 sequence is 15 residues long. V was trimmed by 0 bases and J by 5 bases, leaving 12 bases between them. In DNA form, the CDR3 reads TGTGCCAGCAGTGAAGCGGCCAGGGCTGGAGATACGCAGTATTTT. Its protein product is CASSEAARAGDTQYF.

This clone was detected once. The chain employs TRBV7-9 and TRBJ1-5; 12 nucleotides agree with TRBD1. Germline lookup yields CDR1 SEHNR and CDR2 FQNEAQ (reference sequence). CDR3 size: 15 residues. V lost 5 bases to trimming and J lost 5 bases; unmatched junction nucleotides: 4. In nucleotides, the CDR3 is TGTGCCAGCAGCCGCGGGACAGGGGGCCATCAGCCCCAGCATTTT. Amino acid sequence: CASSRGTGGHQPQHF.

The chain has TRBV2 and TRBJ2-7; 9 bases fit TRBD1. Germline CDR1 reads SNHLY; CDR2 reads FYNNEI. The length of the CDR3 is 13 residues. V was pared by 8 bases and J by 5 bases, with 7 bases of the junction left unmatched. The CDR3 reads CASGTGLSNEQYF. The CDR3 DNA follows: TGTGCCAGCGGGACAGGGCTCTCGAACGAGCAGTACTTC.

The V call is TRBV19, the J call TRBJ1-2, with unresolved D. Germline CDR1 LNHDA, CDR2 SQIVND (reference sequence). V was trimmed by 3 bases and J by 5 bases, leaving 10 bases between them. The CDR3 spans 13 residues. In nucleotides, the CDR3 is TGTGCCAGTAGTATGGGATCCGGGTATGGCTACACCTTC. This gives the protein CASSMGSGYGYTF.

J is TRBJ1-6 and V is TRBV5-4, with D possibly matching TRBD1 (5 bases). The CDR3 is made up of 14 amino acids. V was cut by 4 bases and J by 13 bases, with 18 bases left in between. CDR1 is SGHNT and CDR2 is YYREEE in the germline V gene (reference sequence). DNA for the CDR3: TGTGCCAGCAGCCTGGGGACGGGGATAATCCCCCTCCACTTT. Protein sequence: CASSLGTGIIPLHF.

The chain employs TRBV28 and TRBJ2-2; 12 nucleotides match TRBD2. The V gene end was trimmed by 8 bases and the J gene end by 1 base; junction bases not matched to a gene: 2. Germline V gene data show CDR1 as MDHEN and CDR2 as SYDVKM. This CDR3 region has 15 residues. The CDR3 region has the DNA TGTGCCAGCCTAGCGGGGGGGAGGAACACCGGGGAGCTGTTTTTT. Protein: CASLAGGRNTGELFF.

The genes are TRBV28 and TRBJ2-5; 7 positions match TRBD1. CDR3 size: 15 residues. Germline-derived CDR1 and CDR2 are MDHEN and SYDVKM. V lost 3 bases, J lost 5 bases, and 9 bases stayed unmatched. CDR3 nucleotide sequence: TGTGCCAGCAGTTTGACAGGGCCATCGGCGGAGACCCAGTACTTC. Its protein is CASSLTGPSAETQYF.

V gene TRBV27 combines with J gene TRBJ2-7, with 7 bases identical to TRBD1. The CDR3 runs 17 residues. Per germline, CDR1 MNHEY and CDR2 SMNVEV (reference sequence). V gave up 2 bases and J gave up 1 base; unmatched junction bases: 11. The CDR3 is CASSLPPRGGRSYEQYF. Here the CDR3 DNA reads TGTGCCAGCAGTTTACCGCCTCGAGGGGGCAGGTCCTACGAGCAGTACTTC.

The chain recombines TRBV9 with TRBJ2-3; 9 nucleotides match TRBD2. Germline V lookup: CDR1 SGDLS, CDR2 YYNGEE. The CDR3 consists of 16 residues. V gave up 4 bases and J gave up 5 bases; unmatched junction bases: 11. The CDR3 sequence is CASSLPKRGAQDTQYF. CDR3 sequence (DNA): TGTGCCAGCAGCCTTCCTAAGCGGGGGGCGCAAGATACGCAGTATTTT.

The chain links TRBV18 to TRBJ1-3; 10 positions agree with TRBD1. The CDR3 has 16 amino acids. The germline V gene has CDR1 KGHSH and CDR2 LQKENI. The V gene end was trimmed by 2 bases and the J gene end by 2 bases; junction bases not matched to a gene: 3. The CDR3 DNA reads as TGTGCCAGCTCACCAAGGACAGGGGGTGCTGGAAACACCATATATTTT. This translates into CASSPRTGGAGNTIYF.

The genes are TRBV7-2 and TRBJ1-6, with 7 bases lining up with TRBD1. This CDR3 has 15 residues. From germline, CDR1 is SGHTA and CDR2 FQGNSA. Germline trimming cut 5 bases from V and 0 bases from J; bases unmatched to any gene: 1. CDR3 protein: CASSRDSSYNSPLHF. The DNA of the CDR3 is TGTGCCAGCAGCCGGGACAGCTCCTATAATTCACCCCTCCACTTT.